This T cell receptor beta chain derives from a study of tumor-infiltrating lymphocytes in primary liver carcinoma. Study information: Subjects presented with primary liver carcinoma managed by surgical resection. Broader study findings: Tumor-adjacent and tumor-blood pairs overlapped less than tumor region pairs did. Bulk unsorted sampling precluded comparing CD4+ and CD8+ repertoires.

Germline DNA was extracted alongside blood RNA, which was obtained from unsorted whole blood. A primer matching the constant region was used to make TCR beta cDNA from approximately 0.55 ug of total RNA. Researchers made the TCR beta libraries by running three nested multiplex PCR rounds with slightly modified ARM-PCR. In the first two PCR rounds, TRBV1-TRBV30 forward primers were paired with a C-beta reverse primer, and each round lasted roughly 9 cycles. TCRdb re-called the multiplex PCR reads through MiXCR, storing one row per CDR3 protein. Of some 190,000 distinct CDR3 sequences in the sample, less than 65% were seen once. A word on this clonotype: Its target is unknown.

Trimming left V 7 bases short and J 2 bases short, with 8 bases between. This CDR3 is 12 amino acids long. From germline, CDR1 is MNHNS and CDR2 SASEGT. Sequenced input: peripheral blood. The chain is built from TRBV6-1 and TRBJ2-5, with D hard to call. The receptor's source is a man in his forties or fifties with primary liver carcinoma and hepatitis B virus infection. The CDR3: CASTPQQETQYF. CDR3 coding DNA: TGTGCCAGCACCCCACAACAAGAGACCCAGTACTTC.